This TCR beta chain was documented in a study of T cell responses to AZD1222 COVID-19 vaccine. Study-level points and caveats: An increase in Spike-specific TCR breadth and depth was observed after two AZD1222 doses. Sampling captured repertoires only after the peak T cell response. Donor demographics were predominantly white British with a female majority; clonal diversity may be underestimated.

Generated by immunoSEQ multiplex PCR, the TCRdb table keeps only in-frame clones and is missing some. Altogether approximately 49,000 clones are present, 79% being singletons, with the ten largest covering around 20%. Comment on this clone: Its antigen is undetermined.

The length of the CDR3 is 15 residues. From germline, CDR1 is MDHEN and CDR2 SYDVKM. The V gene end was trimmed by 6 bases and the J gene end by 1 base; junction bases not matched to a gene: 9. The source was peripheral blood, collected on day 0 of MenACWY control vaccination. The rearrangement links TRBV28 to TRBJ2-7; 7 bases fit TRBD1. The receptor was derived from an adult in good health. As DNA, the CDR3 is TGTGCCAGCAGCCTGACCGGACAGGCATCCTACGAGCAGTACTTC. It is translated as CASSLTGQASYEQYF.